This T cell receptor (beta chain) was observed in a study of cytomegalovirus exposure and HLA in healthy donors. It was with 60 Vbeta and 13 Jbeta primers that the PCR ran. TCRdb keeps only in-frame clones here, not all; method: immunoSEQ multiplex PCR. The sample lists 150,000 to 200,000 clones; 75% to 85% were seen once. The CDR3 has 14 amino acids. Germline CDR1 MGHRA, CDR2 YSYEKL. Losses at the gene ends were 1 base for V and 6 bases for J; bases not matched to a gene: 5. This clone has more than one count but fewer than ten. V and J are TRBV4-1 and TRBJ1-1, with 7 bases aligning to TRBD1. Sequencing input: PBMCs. This clonotype was sampled from a man aged 50 to 59 in good health and CMV-seropositive. This chain's CDR3 is CASSQADRDAEAFF. The CDR3 DNA follows: TGCGCCAGCAGCCAAGCTGACAGGGATGCTGAAGCTTTCTTT.